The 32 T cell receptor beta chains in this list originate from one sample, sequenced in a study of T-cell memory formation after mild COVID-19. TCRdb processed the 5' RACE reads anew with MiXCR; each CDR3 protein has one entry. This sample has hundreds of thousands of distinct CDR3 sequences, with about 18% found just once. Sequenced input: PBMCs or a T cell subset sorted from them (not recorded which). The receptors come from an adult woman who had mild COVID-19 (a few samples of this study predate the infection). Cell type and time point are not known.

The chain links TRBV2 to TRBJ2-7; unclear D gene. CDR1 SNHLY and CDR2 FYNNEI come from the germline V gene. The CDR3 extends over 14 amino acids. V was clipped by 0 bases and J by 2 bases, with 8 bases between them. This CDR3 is CASSEALLAYEQYF. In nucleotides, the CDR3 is TGTGCCAGCAGTGAAGCGCTTCTCGCCTACGAGCAGTACTTC.

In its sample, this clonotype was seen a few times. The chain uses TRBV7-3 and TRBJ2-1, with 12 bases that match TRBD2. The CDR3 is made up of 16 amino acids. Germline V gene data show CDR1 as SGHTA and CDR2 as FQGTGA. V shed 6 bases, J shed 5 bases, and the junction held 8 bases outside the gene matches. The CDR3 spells CASSPSRLAGDNEQFF. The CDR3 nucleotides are TGTGCCAGCAGTCCGTCACGACTAGCGGGGGACAATGAGCAGTTCTTC.

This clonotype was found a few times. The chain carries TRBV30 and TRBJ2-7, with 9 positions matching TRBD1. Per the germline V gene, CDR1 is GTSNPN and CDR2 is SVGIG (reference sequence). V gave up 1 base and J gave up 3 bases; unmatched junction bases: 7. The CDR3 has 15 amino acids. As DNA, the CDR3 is TGTGCCTGGAGTGCCCTCCCGGGACAGGGCTACGAGCAGTACTTC. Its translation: CAWSALPGQGYEQYF.

For the CDR3, the DNA is TGTGCCAGCAGCCAAGGACCGGGGGATTACACAGATACGCAGTATTTT. Its protein is CASSQGPGDYTDTQYF. The V gene is TRBV3-1, the J gene TRBJ2-3, with a possible D match to TRBD2 (6 bases). V was shortened by 1 base and J by 2 bases, with 13 bases between the two germline ends. This CDR3 is built from 16 residues. CDR1 is LGHDT, CDR2 YNNKEL, per germline (reference sequence).

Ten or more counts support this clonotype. The CDR3 is CASSLGQGTEAFF. CDR3 coding DNA: TGTGCCAGCAGCCTGGGACAGGGCACTGAAGCTTTCTTT. The chain employs TRBV12-3 or TRBV12-4 and TRBJ1-1; 9 bases are a match to TRBD1. The CDR3 has 13 residues. With 6 bases clipped from V and 4 bases from J, the junction kept 3 bases outside the gene matches.

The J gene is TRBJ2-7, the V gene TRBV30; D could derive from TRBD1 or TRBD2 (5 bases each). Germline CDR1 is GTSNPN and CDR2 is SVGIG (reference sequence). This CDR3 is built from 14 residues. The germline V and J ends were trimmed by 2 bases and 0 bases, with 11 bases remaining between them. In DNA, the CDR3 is TGTGCCTGGAGTTACTGGGGGAACTCCTACGAGCAGTACTTC. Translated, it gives CAWSYWGNSYEQYF.

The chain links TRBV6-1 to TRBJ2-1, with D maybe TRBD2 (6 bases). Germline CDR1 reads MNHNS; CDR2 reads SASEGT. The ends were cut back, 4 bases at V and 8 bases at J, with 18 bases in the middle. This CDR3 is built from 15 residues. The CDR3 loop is CASSGLVGGLHEQFF. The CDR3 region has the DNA TGTGCCAGCAGTGGCCTGGTGGGGGGATTGCATGAGCAGTTCTTC.

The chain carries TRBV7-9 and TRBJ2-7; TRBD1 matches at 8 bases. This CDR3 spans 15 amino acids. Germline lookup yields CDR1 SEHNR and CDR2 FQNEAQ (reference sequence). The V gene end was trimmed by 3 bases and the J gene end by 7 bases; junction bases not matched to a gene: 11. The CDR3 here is CASSFAGTGVLEQYF. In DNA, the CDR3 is TGTGCCAGCAGCTTTGCCGGGACAGGCGTCTTGGAGCAGTACTTC.

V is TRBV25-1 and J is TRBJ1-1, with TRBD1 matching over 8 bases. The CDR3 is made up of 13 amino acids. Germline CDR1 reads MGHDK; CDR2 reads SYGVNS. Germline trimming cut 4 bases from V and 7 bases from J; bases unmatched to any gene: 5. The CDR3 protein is CASSVPGTGEAFF. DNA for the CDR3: TGTGCCAGCAGTGTTCCCGGGACAGGTGAAGCTTTCTTT.

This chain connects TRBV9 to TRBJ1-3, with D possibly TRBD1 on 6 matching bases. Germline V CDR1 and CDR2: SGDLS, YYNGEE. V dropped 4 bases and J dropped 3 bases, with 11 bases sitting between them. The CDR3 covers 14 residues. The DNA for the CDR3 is TGTGCCAGCAGCCCCCCAGGGGTTGGAAACACCATATATTTT. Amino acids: CASSPPGVGNTIYF. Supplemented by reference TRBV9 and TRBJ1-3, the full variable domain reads DSGVTQTPKHLITATGQRVTLRCSPRSGDLSVYWYQQSLDQGLQFLIQYYNGEERAKGNILERFSAQQFPDLHSELNLSSLELGDSALYFCASSPPGVGNTIYFGEGSWLTVV.

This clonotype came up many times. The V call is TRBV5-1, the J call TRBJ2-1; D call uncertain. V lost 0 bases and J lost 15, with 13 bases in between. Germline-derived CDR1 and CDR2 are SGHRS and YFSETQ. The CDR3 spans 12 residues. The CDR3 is CASSLADQTRFF. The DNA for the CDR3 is TGCGCCAGCAGCTTGGCCGACCAAACTCGGTTCTTC.

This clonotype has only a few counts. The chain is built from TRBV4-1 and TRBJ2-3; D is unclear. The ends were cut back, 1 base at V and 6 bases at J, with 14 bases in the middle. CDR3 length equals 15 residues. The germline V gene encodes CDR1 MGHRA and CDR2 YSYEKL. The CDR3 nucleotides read TGCGCCAGCAGCCAAGTAAAGGTTCGGGCTGATACGCAGTATTTT. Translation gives CASSQVKVRADTQYF.

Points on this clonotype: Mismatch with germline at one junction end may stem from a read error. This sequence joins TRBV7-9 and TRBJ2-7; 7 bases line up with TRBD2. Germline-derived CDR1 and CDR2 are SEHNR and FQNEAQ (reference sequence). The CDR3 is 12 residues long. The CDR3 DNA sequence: TGTGCCAGCAGCTTAGTCCCGCTCTGGGGAGGGTTC. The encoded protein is CASSLVPLWGGF.

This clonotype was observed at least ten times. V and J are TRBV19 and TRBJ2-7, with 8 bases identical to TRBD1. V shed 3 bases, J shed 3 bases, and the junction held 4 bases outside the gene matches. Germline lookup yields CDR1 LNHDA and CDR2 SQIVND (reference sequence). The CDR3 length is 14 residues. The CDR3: CASSMDRAHYEQYF. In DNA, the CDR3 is TGTGCCAGTAGTATGGACAGGGCCCACTACGAGCAGTACTTC.

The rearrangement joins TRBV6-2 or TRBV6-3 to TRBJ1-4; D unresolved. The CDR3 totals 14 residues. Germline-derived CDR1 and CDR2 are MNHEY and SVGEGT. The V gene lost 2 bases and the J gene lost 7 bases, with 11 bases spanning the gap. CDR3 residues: CASSYPGTSEKLFF. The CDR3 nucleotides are TGTGCCAGCAGTTACCCCGGCACGAGTGAAAAACTGTTTTTT.

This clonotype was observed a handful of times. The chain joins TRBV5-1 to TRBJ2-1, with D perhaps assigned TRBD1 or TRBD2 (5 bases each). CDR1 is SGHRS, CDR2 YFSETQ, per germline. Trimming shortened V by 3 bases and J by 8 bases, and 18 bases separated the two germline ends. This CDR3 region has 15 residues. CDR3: CASSWTLSLQDEQFF. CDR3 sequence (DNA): TGCGCCAGCAGCTGGACTCTCTCGCTACAGGATGAGCAGTTCTTC. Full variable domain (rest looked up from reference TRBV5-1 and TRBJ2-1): KAGVTQTPRYLIKTRGQQVTLSCSPISGHRSVSWYQQTPGQGLQFLFEYFSETQRNKGNFPGRFSGRQFSNSRSEMNVSTLELGDSALYLCASSWTLSLQDEQFFGPGTRLTVL.

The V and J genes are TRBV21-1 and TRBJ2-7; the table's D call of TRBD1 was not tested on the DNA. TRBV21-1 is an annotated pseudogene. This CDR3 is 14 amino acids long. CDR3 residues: CASSAPDRAREQYF. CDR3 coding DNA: TGTGCCAGCAGCGCACCGGACAGGGCTCGTGAGCAGTACTTC.

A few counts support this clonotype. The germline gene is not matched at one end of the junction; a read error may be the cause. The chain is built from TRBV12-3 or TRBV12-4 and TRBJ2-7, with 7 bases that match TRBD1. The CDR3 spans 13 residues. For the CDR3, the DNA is TGTGCCAGCAGTTCGGGACAGCCCTACGACCAGTACTTC. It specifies CASSSGQPYDQYF.

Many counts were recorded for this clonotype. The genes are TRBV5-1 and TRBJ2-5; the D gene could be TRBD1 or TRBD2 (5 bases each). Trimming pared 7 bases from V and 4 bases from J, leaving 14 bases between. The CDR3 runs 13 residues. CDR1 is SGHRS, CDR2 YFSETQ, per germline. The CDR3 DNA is TGCGCCAGCTCCCCCGAGGGGCGAGAGACCCAGTACTTC. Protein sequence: CASSPEGRETQYF.

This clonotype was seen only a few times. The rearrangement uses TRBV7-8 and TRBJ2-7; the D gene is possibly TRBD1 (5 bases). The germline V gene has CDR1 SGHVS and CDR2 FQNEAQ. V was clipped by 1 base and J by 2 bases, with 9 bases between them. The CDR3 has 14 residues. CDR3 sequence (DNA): TGTGCCAGCAGCTTAGTGGGGCGGACCTACGAGCAGTACTTC. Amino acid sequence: CASSLVGRTYEQYF.

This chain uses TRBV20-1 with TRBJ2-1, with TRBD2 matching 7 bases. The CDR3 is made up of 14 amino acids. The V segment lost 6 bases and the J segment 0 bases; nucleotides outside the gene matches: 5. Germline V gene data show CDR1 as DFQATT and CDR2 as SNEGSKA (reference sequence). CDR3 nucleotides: TGCAGTGCCAAACTAGCGTCCTCCTACAATGAGCAGTTCTTC. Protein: CSAKLASSYNEQFF.

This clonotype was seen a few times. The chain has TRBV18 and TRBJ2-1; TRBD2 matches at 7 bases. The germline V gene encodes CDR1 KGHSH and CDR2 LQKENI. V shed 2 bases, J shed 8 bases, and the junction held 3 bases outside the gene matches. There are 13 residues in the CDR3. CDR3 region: CASSPVRGDEQFF. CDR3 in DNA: TGTGCCAGCTCACCAGTCCGGGGGGATGAGCAGTTCTTC.

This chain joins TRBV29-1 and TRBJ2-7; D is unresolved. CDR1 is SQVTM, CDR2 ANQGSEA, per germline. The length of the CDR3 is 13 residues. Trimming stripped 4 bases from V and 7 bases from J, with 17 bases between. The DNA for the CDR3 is TGCAGCGTTGGGGCAGCCCAACTACGGGAGCAGTACTTC. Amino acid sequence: CSVGAAQLREQYF.

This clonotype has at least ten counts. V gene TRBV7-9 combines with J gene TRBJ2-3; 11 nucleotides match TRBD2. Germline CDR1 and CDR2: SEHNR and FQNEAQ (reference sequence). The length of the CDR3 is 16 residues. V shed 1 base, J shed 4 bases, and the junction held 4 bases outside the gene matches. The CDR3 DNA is TGTGCCAGCAGCTTAGTTCTAGCGGGAGGTTCAGATACGCAGTATTTT. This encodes CASSLVLAGGSDTQYF. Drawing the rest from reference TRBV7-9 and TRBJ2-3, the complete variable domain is DTGVSQNPRHKITKRGQNVTFRCDPISEHNRLYWYRQTLGQGPEFLTYFQNEAQLEKSRLLSDRFSAERPKGSFSTLEIQRTEQGDSAMYLCASSLVLAGGSDTQYFGPGTRLTVL.

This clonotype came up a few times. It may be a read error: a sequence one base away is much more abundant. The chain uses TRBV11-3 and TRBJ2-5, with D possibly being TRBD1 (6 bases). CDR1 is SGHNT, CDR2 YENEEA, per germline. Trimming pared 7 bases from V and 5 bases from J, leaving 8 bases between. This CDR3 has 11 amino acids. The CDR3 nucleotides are TGTGCCAGCACCCAGGGGGAGACCCAGTACTTC. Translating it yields CASTQGETQYF. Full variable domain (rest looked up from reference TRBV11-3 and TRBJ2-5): EAGVVQSPRYKIIEKKQPVAFWCNPISGHNTLYWYLQNLGQGPELLIRYENEEAVDDSQLPKDRFSAERLKGVDSTLKIQPAELGDSAVYLCASTQGETQYFGPGTRLLVL.

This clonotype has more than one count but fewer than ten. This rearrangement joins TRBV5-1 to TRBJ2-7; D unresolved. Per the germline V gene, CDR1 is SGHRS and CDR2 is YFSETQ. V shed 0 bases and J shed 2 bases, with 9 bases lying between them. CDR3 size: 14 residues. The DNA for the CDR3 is TGCGCCAGCAGCTTGGCCCACCCACCCTACGAGCAGTACTTC. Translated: CASSLAHPPYEQYF.

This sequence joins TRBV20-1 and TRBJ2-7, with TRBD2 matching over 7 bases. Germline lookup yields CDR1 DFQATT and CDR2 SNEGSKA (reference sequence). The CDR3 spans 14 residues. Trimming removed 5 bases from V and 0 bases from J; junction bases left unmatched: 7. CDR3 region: CSAGQGLDSYEQYF. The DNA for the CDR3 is TGCAGTGCTGGACAAGGACTAGACTCCTACGAGCAGTACTTC.

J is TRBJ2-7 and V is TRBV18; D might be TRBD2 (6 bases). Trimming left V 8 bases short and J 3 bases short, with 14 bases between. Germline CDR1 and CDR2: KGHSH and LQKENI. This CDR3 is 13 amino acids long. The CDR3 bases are TGTGCCAGCCTGCGGGACGCCTTCTACGAGCAGTACTTC. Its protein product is CASLRDAFYEQYF.

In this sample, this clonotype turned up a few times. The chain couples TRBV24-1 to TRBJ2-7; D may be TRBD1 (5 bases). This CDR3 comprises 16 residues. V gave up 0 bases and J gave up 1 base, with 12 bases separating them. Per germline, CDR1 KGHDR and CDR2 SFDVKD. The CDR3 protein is CATSDLGSTGSYEQYF. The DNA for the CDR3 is TGTGCCACCAGTGATTTGGGATCAACAGGTTCCTACGAGCAGTACTTC.

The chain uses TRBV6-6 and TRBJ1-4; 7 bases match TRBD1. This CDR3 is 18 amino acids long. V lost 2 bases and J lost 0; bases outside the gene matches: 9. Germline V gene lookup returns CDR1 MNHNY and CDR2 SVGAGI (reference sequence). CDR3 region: CASSYPRQGVPTNEKLFF. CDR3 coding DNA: TGTGCCAGCAGTTACCCTAGACAGGGAGTCCCAACTAATGAAAAACTGTTTTTT.

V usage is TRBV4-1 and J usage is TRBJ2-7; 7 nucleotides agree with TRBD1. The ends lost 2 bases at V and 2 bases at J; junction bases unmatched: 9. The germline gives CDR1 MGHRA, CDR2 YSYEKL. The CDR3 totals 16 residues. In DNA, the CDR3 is TGCGCCAGCAGCCAACCCCCGGGACAGTCCACCTACGAGCAGTACTTC. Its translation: CASSQPPGQSTYEQYF.

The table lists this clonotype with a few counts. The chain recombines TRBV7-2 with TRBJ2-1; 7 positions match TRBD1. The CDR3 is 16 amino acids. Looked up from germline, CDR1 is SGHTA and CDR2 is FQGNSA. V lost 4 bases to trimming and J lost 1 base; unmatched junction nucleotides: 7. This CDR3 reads CASSSSGTASYNEQFF. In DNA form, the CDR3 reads TGTGCCAGCAGCTCGTCCGGGACAGCTTCCTACAATGAGCAGTTCTTC.